This TCR beta chain was identified during a study of T-cell reconstitution after alpha-beta-depleted transplantation in children. Unique molecular identifiers were incorporated when the TCRbeta library was constructed. TCRdb independently ran MiXCR on the PCR reads; one entry per CDR3 protein. The table records approximately 500,000 distinct CDR3 sequences, 10% to 13% of them present only once. This clonotype was counted at least ten times. What it recognizes is unknown. The J segment lost 2 bases and the V segment lost 3 bases, leaving 7 bases of the junction unmatched. The CDR3 totals 16 residues. The germline V gene has CDR1 SEHNR and CDR2 FQNEAQ (reference sequence). Study observations and caveats: It was surviving recipient T cells and thymic progenitors that gave some patients high TCRbeta diversity at day 60. By about two months after transplant, alpha-beta T cells reportedly arose from several hundred graft clones that had expanded. One year after transplant, T-cell counts and diversity came mostly from newly produced T cells.

The sample here was PBMCs, taken before TCRalphabeta/CD19-depleted stem cell transplant. This receptor was taken from a child aged 2-15 years with inherited bone marrow failure, due to receive a stem cell transplant. The chain combines TRBV7-9 with TRBJ1-2; 9 bases align to TRBD1. DNA of the CDR3: TGTGCCAGCAGCTTCCAGCCGGGACAGGGAAACTATGGCTACACCTTC. Protein product: CASSFQPGQGNYGYTF.